These 7 T cell receptor beta chains originate from one sample sequenced in a study of T cells after posttransplantation cyclophosphamide. Busulfan-fludarabine conditioning, marrow transplant, and cyclophosphamide on days +3 and +4 were administered. Sequenced by immunoSEQ multiplex PCR; TCRdb stores in-frame clones only, minus some. The sample yields about 10,000 clones, 80% to 85% seen once. The source material was PBMCs, sampled 1,900 to 2,000 days after a stem cell transplant with posttransplant cyclophosphamide. All receptors come from a female patient in her forties who received an allogeneic stem cell transplant from a related donor, was CMV-positive, and had no GVHD. Some T cells may be transferred from the graft donor.

In its sample, this clone was seen a few times. DNA of the CDR3: TGCGCCAGCAGCTTGCGGACAGGGCGGGATTCACCCCTCCACTTT. It yields the protein CASSLRTGRDSPLHF. The rearrangement uses TRBV5-1 and TRBJ1-6; 8 bases are shared with TRBD1. Germline assignment: CDR1 SGHRS and CDR2 YFSETQ. With 1 base clipped from V and 8 bases from J, the junction kept 5 bases outside the gene matches. This CDR3 region has 15 residues.

The V call is TRBV11-2, the J call TRBJ1-5, with 7 bases identical to TRBD1. The V segment lost 4 bases and the J segment 4 bases; nucleotides outside the gene matches: 4. The germline CDR1 and CDR2 sequences are SGHAT and FQNNGV. The CDR3 extends over 14 amino acids. CDR3 nucleotides: TGTGCCAGCAGCTCAAACAGGGGTAATCAGCCCCAGCATTTT. It specifies CASSSNRGNQPQHF.

This clone was counted between two and nine times. This chain connects TRBV7-9 to TRBJ2-2, with TRBD1 matching over 7 bases. This CDR3 contains 15 residues. Trimming cost V 2 bases and J 5 bases; bases outside gene matches: 5. Germline V gene data show CDR1 as SEHNR and CDR2 as FQNEAQ (reference sequence). This CDR3 reads CASSLKDRETGELFF. The CDR3 DNA reads as TGTGCCAGCAGCTTAAAAGACAGGGAAACCGGGGAGCTGTTTTTT.

The CDR3 spells CASSYTGGNTEAFF. The CDR3 DNA reads as TGTGCCAGCAGTTACACAGGCGGGAACACTGAAGCTTTCTTT. The rearrangement links TRBV6-5 to TRBJ1-1, with D perhaps TRBD1 (5 bases). Germline V gene lookup returns CDR1 MNHEY and CDR2 SVGAGI. V was trimmed by 2 bases and J by 1 base, leaving 8 bases between them. This CDR3 is built from 14 residues.

The V gene is TRBV5-1, the J gene TRBJ2-5; 10 bases are shared with TRBD2. The CDR3 consists of 16 residues. V was pared by 0 bases and J by 5 bases, with 7 bases of the junction left unmatched. Germline lookup yields CDR1 SGHRS and CDR2 YFSETQ. CDR3 residues: CASSLGSSGGGETQYF. In DNA, the CDR3 is TGCGCCAGCAGCTTGGGGTCTAGCGGGGGCGGGGAGACCCAGTACTTC.

CDR3 amino acids: CASSFGQGREKLFF. Written as DNA, the CDR3 is TGTGCCAGCAGCTTTGGACAGGGGCGTGAAAAACTGTTTTTT. V and J are TRBV7-2 and TRBJ1-4; 9 positions agree with TRBD1. Germline loops: CDR1 SGHTA, CDR2 FQGNSA. This CDR3 is 14 amino acids long. V lost 3 bases, J lost 7 bases, and 3 bases stayed unmatched.

This clone was recorded a few times. V usage is TRBV5-6 and J usage is TRBJ1-5; D call uncertain. This CDR3 is 15 amino acids long. Deletions cut 0 bases from V and 3 bases from J, with 10 bases between. The V gene's germline CDR1 is SGHDT and CDR2 YYEEEE. Written as DNA, the CDR3 is TGTGCCAGCAGCTTGGATGGACGGGACAATCAGCCCCAGCATTTT. Translating gives CASSLDGRDNQPQHF.